The rows below give T cell receptor beta chains drawn from one sample of a study of T cell clonotyping in hematopoietic cell transplantation. Assay used: immunoSEQ multiplex PCR; TCRdb lists only in-frame clones, some missing. The sample records 70,000 or so clones, about 93% being singletons. Sequencing was performed on peripheral blood mononuclear cells. All receptors derive from a man between 45 and 60 years old in good health. Some clones in this sample may be carry-over from other donors' samples. CDR3s include the opening cysteine and the closing phenylalanine or tryptophan. Fields, in order: clone size, CDR3 length, D gene, V gene, J gene, CDR3 protein, CDR3 DNA. D genes are given only for firm matches. Some rows mark clone size as missing; the rest say once, few, many or name a class of expanded clone.

few,15,-,TRBV19,TRBJ2-6,CASSISVRGANVLTF,TGTGCCAGTAGTATTAGCGTGAGGGGGGCCAACGTCCTGACTTTC
-,16,-,TRBV5-1,TRBJ1-1,CASSSGETRMNTEAFF,TGCGCCAGCAGCTCGGGGGAAACACGCATGAACACTGAAGCTTTCTTT
once,16,-,TRBV4-2,TRBJ2-2,CASSQEVSPDTGELFF,TGTGCCAGCAGCCAAGAGGTTAGCCCGGACACCGGGGAGCTGTTTTTT
-,16,-,TRBV28,TRBJ2-7,CASSFQLATLTYEQYF,TGTGCCAGCAGTTTTCAGTTAGCAACCTTGACCTACGAGCAGTACTTC
-,13,-,TRBV19,TRBJ2-2,CASSIDLAGELFF,TGTGCCAGTAGTATTGACTTGGCCGGGGAGCTGTTTTTT
-,16,-,TRBV7-8,TRBJ1-1,CASSLVTAGPGIEAFF,TGTGCCAGCAGCTTAGTTACGGCAGGGCCGGGGATTGAAGCTTTCTTT
-,14,-,TRBV5-1,TRBJ2-7,CASSQGVGGNEQYF,TGCGCCAGCAGCCAGGGCGTGGGGGGCAACGAGCAGTACTTC
once,15,TRBD2,TRBV6-4,TRBJ2-1,CASSDLAGSRDEQFF,TGTGCCAGCAGTGACTTAGCGGGAAGCCGGGATGAGCAGTTCTTC
-,18,TRBD2,TRBV19,TRBJ2-1,CASSINGASGGPYNEQFF,TGTGCCAGTAGTATCAATGGGGCTAGCGGGGGGCCTTACAATGAGCAGTTCTTC
-,16,TRBD1,TRBV19,TRBJ1-2,CASKVLRDRGMDGYTF,TGTGCCAGTAAGGTCCTTAGGGACAGGGGAATGGATGGCTACACCTTC
-,17,TRBD2,TRBV5-1,TRBJ2-1,CASRAGRSGSSYNEQFF,TGCGCCAGCAGGGCAGGACGGAGCGGGAGTAGCTACAATGAGCAGTTCTTC
-,15,TRBD1,TRBV9,TRBJ2-5,CASSVGQGGLETQYF,TGTGCCAGCAGCGTAGGACAGGGCGGGTTGGAGACCCAGTACTTC
-,18,-,TRBV30,TRBJ1-3,CAWSSWGSDGHSGNTIYF,TGTGCCTGGAGCTCCTGGGGTTCGGACGGCCACTCTGGAAACACCATATATTTT
-,15,TRBD1,TRBV28,TRBJ2-5,CASSQMDREGETQYF,TGTGCCAGCAGTCAAATGGACAGGGAAGGAGAGACCCAGTACTTC
few,13,-,TRBV9,TRBJ1-1,CASSGIVGSEAFF,TGTGCCAGCAGCGGCATAGTAGGCTCTGAAGCTTTCTTT
-,17,-,TRBV11-2,TRBJ1-4,CASSPRRGGATNEKLFF,TGTGCCAGCAGCCCCCGAAGGGGTGGGGCAACTAATGAAAAACTGTTTTTT
-,14,TRBD2,TRBV30,TRBJ2-3,CAWSGGTREDTQYF,TGTGCCTGGAGTGGGGGGACTAGGGAAGATACGCAGTATTTT
-,14,-,TRBV29-1,TRBJ2-7,CSVLDIGFSYEQYF,TGCAGCGTCTTGGACATTGGGTTTTCCTACGAGCAGTACTTC
-,13,-,TRBV2,TRBJ2-7,CASREGSSYEQYF,TGTGCCAGCCGGGAAGGGAGCTCCTACGAGCAGTACTTC
-,16,TRBD1,TRBV5-1,TRBJ2-5,CASSPRQGRGAETQYF,TGCGCCAGCAGCCCGCGACAGGGAAGAGGCGCAGAGACCCAGTACTTC
-,12,-,TRBV5-8,TRBJ2-7,CASSSDSYEQYF,TGTGCCAGCAGCTCTGACAGTTACGAGCAGTACTTC
-,14,TRBD1,TRBV2,TRBJ2-7,CASSEGQGAYEQYF,TGTGCCAGCAGCGAGGGACAGGGGGCCTACGAGCAGTACTTC
once,14,-,TRBV28,TRBJ1-2,CASSLDSTNYGYTF,TGTGCCAGCAGTTTAGACAGTACTAACTATGGCTACACCTTC
-,14,-,TRBV5-1,TRBJ1-3,CASSPLSAGNTIYF,TGCGCCAGCAGCCCTCTTTCAGCCGGAAACACCATATATTTT
-,13,-,TRBV5-1,TRBJ2-5,CASSLEGQETQYF,TGCGCCAGCAGCTTGGAAGGGCAAGAGACCCAGTACTTC
once,12,-,TRBV4-1,TRBJ1-1,CASSQAGLEAFF,TGCGCCAGCAGCCAAGCGGGTTTGGAGGCTTTCTTT
-,13,-,TRBV28,TRBJ1-1,CASSFLSSPGAFF,TGTGCCAGCAGTTTTCTCAGCTCACCCGGCGCTTTCTTT
-,14,-,TRBV5-6,TRBJ1-1,CASSLETGNTEAFF,TGTGCCAGCAGCTTGGAGACAGGGAACACTGAAGCTTTCTTT
-,11,-,TRBV2,TRBJ2-7,CASKQGGEQYF,TGTGCCAGCAAACAGGGAGGTGAGCAGTACTTC
-,14,-,TRBV7-9,TRBJ2-7,CASSLAGGDYEQYF,TGTGCCAGCAGCTTAGCAGGGGGAGACTACGAGCAGTACTTC
-,12,-,TRBV6-6,TRBJ2-7,CATRDPPNEQYF,TGTGCCACACGGGACCCGCCTAACGAGCAGTACTTC
-,15,-,TRBV5-1,TRBJ1-1,CASSLASGQITEAFF,TGCGCCAGCAGCTTGGCCTCAGGACAGATCACTGAAGCTTTCTTT
once,12,-,TRBV19,TRBJ1-1,CASSPRGHEAFF,TGTGCCAGTAGTCCCCGCGGGCATGAAGCTTTCTTT
-,14,-,TRBV6-1,TRBJ1-2,CASSEGVGYYGYTF,TGTGCCAGCAGTGAAGGAGTGGGGTACTATGGCTACACCTTC
-,16,-,TRBV5-1,TRBJ1-5,CASSPTGIDSNQPQHF,TGCGCCAGCAGCCCGACCGGCATCGATAGCAATCAGCCCCAGCATTTT
-,15,-,TRBV9,TRBJ2-3,CASTVGLASTDTQYF,TGTGCCAGCACCGTGGGGCTAGCTAGCACAGATACGCAGTATTTT
-,14,TRBD1,TRBV19,TRBJ1-4,CASRGSGQGEKLFF,TGTGCCAGTAGGGGCTCCGGACAGGGCGAAAAACTGTTTTTT
-,18,TRBD2,TRBV4-3,TRBJ2-7,CASSLHLTEREMFYEQYF,TGCGCCAGCAGCCTTCACCTAACCGAGCGGGAGATGTTCTACGAGCAGTACTTC
-,14,-,TRBV6-1,TRBJ2-5,CASRGGTAQETQYF,TGTGCCAGCAGGGGAGGGACAGCTCAAGAGACCCAGTACTTC
-,17,-,TRBV4-2,TRBJ1-5,CASSQDSGGGVDQPQHF,TGTGCCAGCAGCCAAGATTCGGGGGGTGGCGTCGATCAGCCCCAGCATTTT
-,15,TRBD1,TRBV5-6,TRBJ2-7,CASSGSGQGSYEQYF,TGTGCCAGCAGCGGATCCGGACAGGGTTCCTACGAGCAGTACTTC
-,13,-,TRBV7-3,TRBJ1-2,CASSIGGIHGYTF,TGTGCCAGCAGCATAGGGGGGATACATGGCTACACCTTC
-,16,TRBD2,TRBV7-2,TRBJ2-2,CASSRLAGGVTGELFF,TGTGCCAGCAGCCGACTAGCGGGAGGGGTCACCGGGGAGCTGTTTTTT
-,15,-,TRBV19,TRBJ1-6,CASTDSTALNSPLHF,TGTGCCAGTACCGACTCGACGGCCCTTAATTCACCCCTCCACTTT
-,17,TRBD2,TRBV28,TRBJ2-3,CASSSLAGEISTDTQYF,TGTGCCAGCAGTTCGCTAGCGGGGGAGATTAGCACAGATACGCAGTATTTT
-,15,TRBD1,TRBV6-6,TRBJ2-7,CASSFTGVSSYEQYF,TGTGCCAGCAGCTTTACAGGGGTAAGCTCCTACGAGCAGTACTTC
-,12,-,TRBV15,TRBJ1-5,CATSSGSGPQHF,TGTGCCACCAGCAGTGGCTCGGGGCCCCAGCATTTT
once,15,TRBD1,TRBV6-1,TRBJ1-6,CASRSLGTVNSPLHF,TGTGCCAGCCGCAGTCTGGGGACAGTGAACTCACCCCTCCACTTT
-,14,-,TRBV2,TRBJ2-5,CASSPVRGGETQYF,TGTGCCAGCAGCCCGGTGAGGGGTGGGGAGACCCAGTACTTC
few,13,-,TRBV9,TRBJ1-1,CASSVQQGTEAFF,TGTGCCAGCAGCGTACAACAGGGAACTGAAGCTTTCTTT